One TCR beta chain is described in this entry. Germline CDR1 is SGHRS and CDR2 is YFSETQ. The CDR3 contains 15 residues. Trimming removed 1 base from V and 3 bases from J; junction bases left unmatched: 5. In the original analysis: Nucleated cell number was recorded as an estimate derived from reference gene primer amplification. Clones were sequenced by immunoSEQ multiplex PCR, and TCRdb holds only the in-frame ones, with some missing. That table is the source of V, J and clone size, and D and trimming were worked out from the DNA. The data contain fewer than 250,000 clones, roughly 86% of them singletons. These data come from a study of blood T cell repertoires in COVID-19. Overall study context: Acute and convalescent COVID-19 specimens originated in the United States, Italy and Spain. T cells, B-cell-depleted T cells, or PBMCs supplied cDNA or gDNA.

Material: peripheral blood. The receptor was isolated from a woman in her 50s with active or convalescent COVID-19. The J gene is TRBJ2-3, the V gene TRBV5-1; 7 bases fit TRBD1. The CDR3 sequence is CASSLRGTVTDTQYF. The CDR3 region has the DNA TGCGCCAGCAGCTTGAGGGGGACAGTGACAGATACGCAGTATTTT.